Detailed here is one TCR beta chain. What this receptor recognizes is not known. Base-call qualities are not available, and no considerably larger clone is one nucleotide away. This specimen belongs to a study of blood T cell repertoires in COVID-19 (dated by TCRdb to the early 2020s). Regarding the study in general: Samples from collaborators originated in the United States, Italy and Spain and spanned both the acute and convalescent phases of COVID-19. HLA class I and class II types, where available, came from metadata supplied by the sample provider rather than from assay-based typing. The sample metadata nearly always contained a de-identified subject ID, COVID-19 status, age in years and sex. Deeply sampled blood TCRbeta repertoires from subjects exposed to, actively infected with, or recovered from COVID-19 were included in the dataset. The repertoires were made available in a free public database intended to serve as a resource for research on the immune response to SARS-CoV-2. Samples came from the ongoing ImmuneRACE study (first 160 participants) plus 1,254 subjects from 6 global collaborators. The prospective study material was composed of cDNA or gDNA derived from T cells, B-cell-depleted T cells, or PBMCs. The full study reports these points: Clinical and demographic metadata were provided uncurated, with the amount varying by source and participant.

Collaborating institutions collected whole blood in K2EDTA tubes following their own protocols. For TCRbeta analysis, collaborator samples were shipped as frozen whole blood, as isolated PBMCs, or as DNA extracted from either sample type. Taken from cysteine to phenylalanine, the CDR3 has 15 residues. Kept here is only the CDR3 DNA, which spans 45 bases and is read in frame from base 1. The germline V gene (reference sequence) yields LNHDA for CDR1 and SQIVND for CDR2. V gives up 3 bases and J gives up 2 bases, and the segment between their germline ends measures 10 bases. TCRbeta CDR3 regions were amplified from genomic DNA by means of the immunoSEQ Assay, a bias-controlled multiplex PCR. The authors' pipeline ran thus. Within the assay, amplification of reference gene primers was used to estimate how many nucleated cells each sample contained. To quantify the absolute abundance of each unique TCRbeta CDR3 rearrangement, sequence reads were collapsed and filtered. For each sample, productive Simpson clonality was calculated as the square root of Simpson's diversity index over productive rearrangements. TCRdb re-hosts the immuneACCESS table, in-frame sequences only. Its copies lack some clones; in the studies checked, an unresolved V gene accounts for under half of them, and the cause for the rest is not known. D and trimming come from the DNA, and the V and J calls and clone size come from that table. In all, the sample holds about 69,000 clones, and approximately 85% of those were seen once. The ten largest clones take up 2.5% to 3% of the sample.

The chain joins TRBV19 to TRBJ1-4; the best D guess is TRBD1, with 6 bases matching. Sequencing was carried out using peripheral blood. This receptor was obtained from a man at least 80 years old with acute or convalescent COVID-19. The CDR3 reads as follows: CASSIQGITNEKLFF. The sequence in DNA is TGTGCCAGTAGTATCCAGGGGATCACTAATGAAAAACTGTTTTTT.